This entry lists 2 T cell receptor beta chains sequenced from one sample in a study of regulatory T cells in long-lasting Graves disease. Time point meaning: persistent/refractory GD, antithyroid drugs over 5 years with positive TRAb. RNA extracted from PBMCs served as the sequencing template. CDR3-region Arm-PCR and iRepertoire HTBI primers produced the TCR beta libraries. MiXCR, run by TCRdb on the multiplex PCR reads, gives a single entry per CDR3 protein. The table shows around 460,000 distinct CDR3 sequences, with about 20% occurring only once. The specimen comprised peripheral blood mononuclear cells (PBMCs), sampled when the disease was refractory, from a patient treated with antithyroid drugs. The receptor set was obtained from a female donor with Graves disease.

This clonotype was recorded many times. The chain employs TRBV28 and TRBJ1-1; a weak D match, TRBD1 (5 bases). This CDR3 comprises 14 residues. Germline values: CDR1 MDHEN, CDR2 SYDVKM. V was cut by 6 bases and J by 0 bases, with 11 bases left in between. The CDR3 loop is CASRPGTVNTEAFF. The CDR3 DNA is TGTGCCAGCAGACCCGGGACTGTGAACACTGAAGCTTTCTTT.

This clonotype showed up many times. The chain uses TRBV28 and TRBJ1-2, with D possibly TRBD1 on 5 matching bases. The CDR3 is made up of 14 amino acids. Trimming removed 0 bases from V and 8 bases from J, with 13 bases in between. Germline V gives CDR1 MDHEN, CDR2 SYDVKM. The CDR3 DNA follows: TGTGCCAGCAGTTTATGGGGCAGGGCCGCCGGCTACACCTTC. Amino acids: CASSLWGRAAGYTF.